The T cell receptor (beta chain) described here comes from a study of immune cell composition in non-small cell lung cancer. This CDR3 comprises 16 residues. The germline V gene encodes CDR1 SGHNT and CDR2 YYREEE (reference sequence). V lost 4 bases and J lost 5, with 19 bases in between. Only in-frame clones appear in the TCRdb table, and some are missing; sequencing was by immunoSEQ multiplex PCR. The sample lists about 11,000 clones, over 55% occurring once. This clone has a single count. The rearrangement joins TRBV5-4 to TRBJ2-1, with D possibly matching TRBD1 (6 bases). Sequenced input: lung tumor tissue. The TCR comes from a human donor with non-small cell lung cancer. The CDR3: CASSPGGQQGDNEQFF. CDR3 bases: TGTGCCAGCAGCCCGGGTGGACAGCAGGGAGACAATGAGCAGTTCTTC.